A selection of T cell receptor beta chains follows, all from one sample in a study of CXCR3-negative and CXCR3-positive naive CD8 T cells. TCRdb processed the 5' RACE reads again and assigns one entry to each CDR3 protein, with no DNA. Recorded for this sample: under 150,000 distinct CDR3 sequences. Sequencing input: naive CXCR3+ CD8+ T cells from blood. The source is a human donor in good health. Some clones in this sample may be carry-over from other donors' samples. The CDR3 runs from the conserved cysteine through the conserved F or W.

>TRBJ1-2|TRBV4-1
CASSQRGQGDDYGYTF
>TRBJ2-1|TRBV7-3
CASSLEGLSGGSHNEQFF
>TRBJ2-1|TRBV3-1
CASSQEGVISGSYNEQFF
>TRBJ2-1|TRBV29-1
CSAPGLAGAFGSYNEQFF
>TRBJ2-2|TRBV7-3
CASGSGGNPGELFF
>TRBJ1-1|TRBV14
CASSYVRNTEAFF
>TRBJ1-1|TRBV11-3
CASRYRDGQNTEAFF
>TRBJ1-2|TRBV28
CDSSLWGADYGYTF
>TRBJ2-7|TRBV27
CASSPGQGWEQYF
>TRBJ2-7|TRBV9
CASSEGTRYEQYF
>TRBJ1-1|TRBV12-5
CASGLVETGGWNTEAFF
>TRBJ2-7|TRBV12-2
CASRPPWDNFGEQYF
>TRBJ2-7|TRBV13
CASSFGADYEQYF
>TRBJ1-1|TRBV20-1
CSARDGSGSDEAFF
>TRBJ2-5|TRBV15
CATSRDNSVSLAGVETQYF
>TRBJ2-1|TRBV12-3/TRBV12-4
CASSLELLNEQFF
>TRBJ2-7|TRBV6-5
CASSYAGAYEQYF
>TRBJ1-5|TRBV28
CASSFETGMYQPQHF
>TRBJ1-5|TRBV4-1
CASSVNRGEGQPQHF
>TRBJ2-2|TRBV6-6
CASRAEQGPPPTGELFF
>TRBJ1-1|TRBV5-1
CASSFDKAGAEAFF
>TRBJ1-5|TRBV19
CASSFPGVSNQPQHF
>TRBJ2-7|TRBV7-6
CASSLGSYPYEQYF
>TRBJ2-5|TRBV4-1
CASSQVGVSVQETQYF
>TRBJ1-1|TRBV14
CASSLTTGGGTEAFF
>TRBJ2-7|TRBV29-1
CSALILGAGYEQYF
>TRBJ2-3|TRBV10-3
CAISDLASTDTQYF
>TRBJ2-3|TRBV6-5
CASSSIFSSTDTQYF
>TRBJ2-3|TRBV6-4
CASSDSGGTTDTQYF
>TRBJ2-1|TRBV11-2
CASSLYSYNEQFF
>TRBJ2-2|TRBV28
CASRITYLPAGELFF
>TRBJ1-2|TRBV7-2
CASSPTTGHYGYTF
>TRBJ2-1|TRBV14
CASSPGGQGYNEQFF
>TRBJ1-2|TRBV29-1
CSVVPRQLNGYTF
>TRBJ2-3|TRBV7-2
CASSLLAGGADTQYF
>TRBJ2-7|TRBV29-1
CSFEGTTYEQYF
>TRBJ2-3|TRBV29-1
CSVPARADTQYF
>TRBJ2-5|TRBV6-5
CASSYAELETQYF
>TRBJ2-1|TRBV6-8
CASSGLAVYNEQFF
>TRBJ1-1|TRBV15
CATSTGQALTEAFF
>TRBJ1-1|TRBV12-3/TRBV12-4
CATRDGTFPEAFF
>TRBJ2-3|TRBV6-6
CASTSGHSDTQYF
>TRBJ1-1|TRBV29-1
CSVESLDNMNTEAFF
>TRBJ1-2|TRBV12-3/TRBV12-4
CASSVTGQTNYGYTF
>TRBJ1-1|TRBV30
CAWRRGGNTEAFF
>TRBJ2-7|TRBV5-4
CASSLVGGRSPYEQYF
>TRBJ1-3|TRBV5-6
CASSLELSRNTIYF
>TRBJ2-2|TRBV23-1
CASSQFGVVTGELFF
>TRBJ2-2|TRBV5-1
CASLTANTGELFF
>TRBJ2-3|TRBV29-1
CSVEEPSTDTQYF
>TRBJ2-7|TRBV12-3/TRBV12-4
CASSLLVTYEQYF